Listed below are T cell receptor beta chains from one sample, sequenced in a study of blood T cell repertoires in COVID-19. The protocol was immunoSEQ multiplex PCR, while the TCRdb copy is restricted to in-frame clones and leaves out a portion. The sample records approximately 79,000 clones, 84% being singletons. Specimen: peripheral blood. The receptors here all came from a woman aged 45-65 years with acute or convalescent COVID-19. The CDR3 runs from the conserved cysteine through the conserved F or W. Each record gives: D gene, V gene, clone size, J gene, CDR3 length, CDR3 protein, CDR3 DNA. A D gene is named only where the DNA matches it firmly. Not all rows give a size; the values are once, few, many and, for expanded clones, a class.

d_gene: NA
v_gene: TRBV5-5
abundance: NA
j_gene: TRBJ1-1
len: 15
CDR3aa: CASSPLGLMNTEAFF
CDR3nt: TGTGCCAGCAGCCCCCTGGGACTTATGAACACTGAAGCTTTCTTT

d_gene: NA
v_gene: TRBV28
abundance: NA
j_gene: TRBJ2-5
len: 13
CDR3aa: CASSSSARGTQYF
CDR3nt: TGTGCCAGCAGTAGTTCGGCTAGGGGGACCCAGTACTTC

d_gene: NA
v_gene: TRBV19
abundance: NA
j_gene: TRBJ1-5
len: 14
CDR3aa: CASRRELYNQPQHF
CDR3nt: TGTGCCAGTAGACGGGAACTGTATAATCAGCCCCAGCATTTT

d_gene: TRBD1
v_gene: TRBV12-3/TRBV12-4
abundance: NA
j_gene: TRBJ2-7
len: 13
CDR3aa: CASRTGGTYEQYF
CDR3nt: TGTGCCAGTAGGACAGGGGGAACCTACGAGCAGTACTTC

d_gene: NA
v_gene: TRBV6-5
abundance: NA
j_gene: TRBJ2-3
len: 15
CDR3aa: CASSPTTGSTDTQYF
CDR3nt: TGTGCCAGCAGTCCCACAACGGGAAGCACAGATACGCAGTATTTT

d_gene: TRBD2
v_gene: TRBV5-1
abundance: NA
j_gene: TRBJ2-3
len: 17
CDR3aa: CASSLELAGGKVDTQYF
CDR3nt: TGCGCCAGCAGCTTGGAACTAGCGGGAGGGAAAGTGGATACGCAGTATTTT

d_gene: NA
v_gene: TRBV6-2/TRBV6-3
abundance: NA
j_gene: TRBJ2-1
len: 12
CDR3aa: CASSYTTREQFF
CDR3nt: TGTGCCAGCAGTTACACCACGAGGGAGCAGTTCTTC

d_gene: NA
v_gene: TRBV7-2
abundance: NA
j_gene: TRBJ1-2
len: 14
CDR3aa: CASSLDKGNYGYTF
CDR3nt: TGTGCCAGCAGCCTGGACAAAGGAAACTATGGCTACACCTTC

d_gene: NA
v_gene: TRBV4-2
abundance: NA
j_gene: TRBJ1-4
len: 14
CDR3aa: CASSQTGRYEKLFF
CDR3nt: TGTGCCAGCAGCCAGACAGGCCGGTATGAAAAACTGTTTTTT

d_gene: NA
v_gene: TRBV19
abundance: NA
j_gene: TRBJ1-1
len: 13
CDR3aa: CASKGLRPSEAFF
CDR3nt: TGTGCCAGTAAGGGGTTAAGACCCTCTGAAGCTTTCTTT

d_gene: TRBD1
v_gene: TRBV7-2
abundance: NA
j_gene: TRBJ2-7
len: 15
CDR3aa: CASTYSGTGSYEQYF
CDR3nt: TGTGCCAGTACCTACTCCGGGACAGGGAGCTACGAGCAGTACTTC

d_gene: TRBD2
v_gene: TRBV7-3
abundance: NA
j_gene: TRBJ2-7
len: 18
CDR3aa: CASSSVRLAGESSYEQYF
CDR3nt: TGTGCCAGCAGCTCAGTAAGACTAGCGGGAGAGAGCTCCTACGAGCAGTACTTC

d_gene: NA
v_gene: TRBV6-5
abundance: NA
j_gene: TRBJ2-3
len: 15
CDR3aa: CASSYNQADTDTQYF
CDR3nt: TGTGCCAGCAGTTACAATCAGGCCGACACAGATACGCAGTATTTT

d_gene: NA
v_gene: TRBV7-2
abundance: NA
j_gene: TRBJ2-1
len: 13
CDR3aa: CASSPLGANEQFF
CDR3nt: TGTGCCAGCAGCCCCCTCGGAGCAAATGAGCAGTTCTTC

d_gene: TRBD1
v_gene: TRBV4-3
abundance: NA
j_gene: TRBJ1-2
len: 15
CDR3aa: CASSQDLRDSYGYTF
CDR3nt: TGCGCCAGCAGCCAAGATTTACGGGACAGCTATGGCTACACCTTC

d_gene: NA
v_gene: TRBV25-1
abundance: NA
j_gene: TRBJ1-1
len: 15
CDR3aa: CASSELGQASTEAFF
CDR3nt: TGTGCCAGCAGTGAATTGGGCCAGGCGAGCACTGAAGCTTTCTTT

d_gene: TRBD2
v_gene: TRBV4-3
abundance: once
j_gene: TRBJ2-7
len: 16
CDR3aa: CASSQGTSGSSYEQYF
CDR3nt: TGCGCCAGCAGCCAAGGGACTAGCGGGAGCTCCTACGAGCAGTACTTC

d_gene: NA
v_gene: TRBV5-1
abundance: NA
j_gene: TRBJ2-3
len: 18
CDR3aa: CASSLAGGFYTPTDTQYF
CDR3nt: TGCGCCAGCAGCTTGGCGGGGGGCTTTTACACACCAACAGATACGCAGTATTTT

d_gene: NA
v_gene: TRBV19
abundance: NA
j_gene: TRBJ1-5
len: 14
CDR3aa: CASSMRAAGQPQHF
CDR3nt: TGTGCCAGTAGTATGAGGGCGGCGGGACAGCCCCAGCATTTT

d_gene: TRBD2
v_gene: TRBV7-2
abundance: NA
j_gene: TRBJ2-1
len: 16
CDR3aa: CASKLRGAGGYNEQFF
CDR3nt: TGTGCCAGCAAGCTTAGGGGAGCGGGAGGGTACAATGAGCAGTTCTTC

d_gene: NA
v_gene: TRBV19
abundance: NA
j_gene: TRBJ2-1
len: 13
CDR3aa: CASSTTRSNEQFF
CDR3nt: TGTGCCAGTAGCACGACTAGATCCAATGAGCAGTTCTTC

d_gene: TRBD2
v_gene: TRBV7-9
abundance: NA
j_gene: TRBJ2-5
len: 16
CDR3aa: CASSLGLAGGLETQYF
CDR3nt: TGTGCCAGCAGCCTGGGACTAGCGGGGGGTCTAGAGACCCAGTACTTC

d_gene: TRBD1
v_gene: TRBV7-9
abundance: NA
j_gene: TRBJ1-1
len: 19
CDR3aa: CASSSAARDRVLTNTEAFF
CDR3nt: TGTGCCAGCAGCTCGGCGGCCCGGGACAGGGTTCTTACGAACACTGAAGCTTTCTTT

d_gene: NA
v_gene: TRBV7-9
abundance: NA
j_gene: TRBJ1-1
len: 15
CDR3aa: CASNSIPNANTEAFF
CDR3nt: TGTGCCAGCAACTCGATCCCTAACGCGAACACTGAAGCTTTCTTT